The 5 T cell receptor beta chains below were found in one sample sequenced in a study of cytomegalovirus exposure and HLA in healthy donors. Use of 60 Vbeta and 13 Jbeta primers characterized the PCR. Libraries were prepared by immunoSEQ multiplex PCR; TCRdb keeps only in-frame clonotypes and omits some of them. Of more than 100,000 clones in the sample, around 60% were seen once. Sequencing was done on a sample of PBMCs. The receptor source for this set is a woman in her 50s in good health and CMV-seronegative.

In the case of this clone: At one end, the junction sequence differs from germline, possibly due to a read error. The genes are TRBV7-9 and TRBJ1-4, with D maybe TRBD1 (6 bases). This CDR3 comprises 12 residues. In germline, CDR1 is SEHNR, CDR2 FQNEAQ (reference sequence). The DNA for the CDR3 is TGTTCCAGCAACCAGGGGAGTGAAAAACTGTTTTTT. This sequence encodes CSSNQGSEKLFF.

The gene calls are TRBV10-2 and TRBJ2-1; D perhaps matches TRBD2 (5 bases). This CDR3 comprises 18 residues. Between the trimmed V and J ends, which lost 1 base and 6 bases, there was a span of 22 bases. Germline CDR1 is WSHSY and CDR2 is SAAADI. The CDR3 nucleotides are TGCGCCAGCAGTGAGTTCGGCGGGTGGCCCGGGGTTCGCAATGAGCAGTTCTTC. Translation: CASSEFGGWPGVRNEQFF.

CDR3 residues: CASSLYPVGPYNEQFF. CDR3 in DNA: TGTGCCAGCAGCTTATACCCCGTGGGGCCCTACAATGAGCAGTTCTTC. The chain is built from TRBV7-2 and TRBJ2-1; D is perhaps TRBD1 (5 bases). CDR3 size: 16 residues. With 2 bases removed from V and 2 bases from J, the gap between germline ends came to 13 bases. CDR1 SGHTA and CDR2 FQGNSA come from the germline V gene. Full variable domain (rest looked up from reference TRBV7-2 and TRBJ2-1): GAGVSQSPSNKVTEKGKDVELRCDPISGHTALYWYRQSLGQGLEFLIYFQGNSAPDKSGLPSDRFSAERTGGSVSTLTIQRTQQEDSAVYLCASSLYPVGPYNEQFFGPGTRLTVL.

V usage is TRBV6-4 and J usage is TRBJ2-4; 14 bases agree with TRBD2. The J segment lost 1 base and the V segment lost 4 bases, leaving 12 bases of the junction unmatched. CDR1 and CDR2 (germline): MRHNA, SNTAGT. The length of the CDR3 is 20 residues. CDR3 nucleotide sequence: TGTGCCAGCAGTGGGGAAGGGGGGACTAGCGGGAGTAGGGCCAAAAACATTCAGTACTTC. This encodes CASSGEGGTSGSRAKNIQYF.

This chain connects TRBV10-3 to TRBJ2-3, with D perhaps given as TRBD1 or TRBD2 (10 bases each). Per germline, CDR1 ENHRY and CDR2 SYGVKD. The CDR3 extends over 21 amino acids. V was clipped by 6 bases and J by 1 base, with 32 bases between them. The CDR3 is CAISPGTGVASGSRGTDTQYF. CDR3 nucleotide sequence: TGTGCCATCAGCCCCGGGACAGGGGTCGCTAGCGGGAGTAGGGGCACAGATACGCAGTATTTT.